These T cell receptor beta chains were read from a single sample in a study of blood T cells in healthy people across ages. TCRdb re-derived calls from the 5' RACE reads in MiXCR, one entry per CDR3 protein. The sample has around 580,000 distinct CDR3 sequences; less than 60% are singletons. Sequenced: blood. Receptor source: an older man in good health. Both conserved end residues are part of each CDR3. Each record gives: clone size, J gene, V gene, D gene, CDR3 DNA, CDR3 protein. D genes are given only for firm matches. Rows give clone size only sometimes, using once, few, many, or a class for an expanded clone.

size: -
J: TRBJ2-1
V: TRBV18
D: TRBD2
DNA: TGTGCCAGCTCGCTTGCCGGACTAGGGTACAATGAGCAGTTCTTC
CDR3: CASSLAGLGYNEQFF

size: few
J: TRBJ2-3
V: TRBV20-1
D: TRBD2
DNA: TGCAGTGCCCCACTTACGACTAGCGCCACAGATACGCAGTATTTT
CDR3: CSAPLTTSATDTQYF

size: once
J: TRBJ2-7
V: TRBV29-1
D: TRBD2
DNA: TGCAGCGCCGCGACAGCGGGAGGTTACAATGAGCAGTACTTC
CDR3: CSAATAGGYNEQYF

size: -
J: TRBJ2-1
V: TRBV29-1
D: -
DNA: TGCAGCGTCGAATACAATGAGCAGTTCTTC
CDR3: CSVEYNEQFF

size: -
J: TRBJ2-6
V: TRBV20-1
D: -
DNA: TGCAGTGCTAATGGTCGCGGGGCCAACGTCCTGACTTTC
CDR3: CSANGRGANVLTF

size: -
J: TRBJ1-2
V: TRBV27
D: -
DNA: TGTGCCAGCAGTTCCCCGGTCCATGGCTACACCTTC
CDR3: CASSSPVHGYTF

size: -
J: TRBJ2-1
V: TRBV20-1
D: TRBD2
DNA: TGCAGTGCTCAGGGGACTAGCGGGAGCTCCTACAATGAGCAGTTCTTC
CDR3: CSAQGTSGSSYNEQFF

size: -
J: TRBJ2-1
V: TRBV7-2
D: -
DNA: TGTGCCAGCAGCCAATCTAGGAACTCCTACAATGAGCAGTTCTTC
CDR3: CASSQSRNSYNEQFF

size: -
J: TRBJ2-5
V: TRBV5-5
D: -
DNA: TGTGCCAGCAGCTTCCGTATTTGGACCCAGTACTTC
CDR3: CASSFRIWTQYF

size: -
J: TRBJ2-1
V: TRBV28
D: -
DNA: TGTGCCAGCAGCCGCCCGGGGTCCGCGGTCAATGAGCAGTTCTTC
CDR3: CASSRPGSAVNEQFF

size: -
J: TRBJ2-1
V: TRBV6-6
D: -
DNA: TGTGCCAGCAGGCCCTTAGCGGCTGAGCAGTTCTTC
CDR3: CASRPLAAEQFF

size: once
J: TRBJ2-3
V: TRBV7-9
D: TRBD2
DNA: TGTGCCAGCAGCAGTAGCGGGAGGGCCCACACAGATACGCAGTATTTT
CDR3: CASSSSGRAHTDTQYF

size: few
J: TRBJ2-7
V: TRBV2
D: -
DNA: TGTGCCAGCAGTGGTGACAGCATCTACGAGCAGTACTTC
CDR3: CASSGDSIYEQYF

size: -
J: TRBJ2-2
V: TRBV7-9
D: TRBD1
DNA: TGTGCCAGCAGCCATCGGACAGGGCCCGGGGAGCTGTTTTTT
CDR3: CASSHRTGPGELFF

size: -
J: TRBJ2-3
V: TRBV24-1
D: TRBD1
DNA: TGTGCCACCAGTCGAGGGACAGGGACAGATACGCAGTATTTT
CDR3: CATSRGTGTDTQYF

size: -
J: TRBJ1-5
V: TRBV30
D: -
DNA: TGTGCCTGGAGGGGTGCCTCTAGCAATCAGCCCCAGCATTTT
CDR3: CAWRGASSNQPQHF

size: -
J: TRBJ1-5
V: TRBV2
D: TRBD1
DNA: TGTGCCAGCAGTCGGACAGGGGCCGACAATCAGCCCCAGCATTTT
CDR3: CASSRTGADNQPQHF

size: once
J: TRBJ1-5
V: TRBV28
D: -
DNA: TGTGCCAGCAGTCGTCGGGGGGGCAGCAATCAGCCCCAGCATTTT
CDR3: CASSRRGGSNQPQHF

size: few
J: TRBJ2-3
V: TRBV4-3
D: -
DNA: TGCGCCAGCAGTCAGTGGTACGCAGATACGCAGTATTTT
CDR3: CASSQWYADTQYF

size: -
J: TRBJ2-4
V: TRBV28
D: TRBD1
DNA: TGTGCCAGCAGTTTAGTGACTCGGGGGACAGGGAACAAAAACATTCAGTACTTC
CDR3: CASSLVTRGTGNKNIQYF

size: once
J: TRBJ2-3
V: TRBV7-2
D: TRBD2
DNA: TGTGCCAGCAGCTTACATAGCGGGGGGGTTCGGACAGATACGCAGTATTTT
CDR3: CASSLHSGGVRTDTQYF

size: many
J: TRBJ2-1
V: TRBV6-5
D: -
DNA: TGTGCCAGCAGTTACAGACAGAACCCCTACAATGAGCAGTTCTTC
CDR3: CASSYRQNPYNEQFF

size: -
J: TRBJ2-3
V: TRBV29-1
D: -
DNA: TGCAGCGGGGGAACGGTCACAGATACGCAGTATTTT
CDR3: CSGGTVTDTQYF

size: -
J: TRBJ2-5
V: TRBV7-9
D: -
DNA: TGTGCCAGCAGCTCCCCAGCGGAAGAGACCCAGTACTTC
CDR3: CASSSPAEETQYF

size: few
J: TRBJ2-7
V: TRBV27
D: TRBD1
DNA: TGTGCCAGCAGGACAGGGAACTACGAGCAGTACTTC
CDR3: CASRTGNYEQYF

size: many
J: TRBJ1-1
V: TRBV6-6
D: -
DNA: TGTGCCAGCACCTCGGGGGGAGGGGGATCCCAAGCTTTCTTT
CDR3: CASTSGGGGSQAFF

size: few
J: TRBJ2-7
V: TRBV28
D: -
DNA: TGTGCCAGCAGCCACCAGGGACGGCCAACCTACGAGCAGTACTTC
CDR3: CASSHQGRPTYEQYF

size: few
J: TRBJ2-5
V: TRBV6-2/TRBV6-3
D: -
DNA: TGTGCCAGCAGTTACGGTGGCAGTCTAGAGACCCAGTACTTC
CDR3: CASSYGGSLETQYF

size: -
J: TRBJ2-3
V: TRBV20-1
D: -
DNA: TGCAGTGTCATGATGAGGGACTTGGGCACAGATACGCAGTATTTT
CDR3: CSVMMRDLGTDTQYF

size: -
J: TRBJ2-7
V: TRBV5-1
D: -
DNA: TGCGCCAGCAGCTACGGCCTAGTCTCTGGGTACGAGCAGTACTTC
CDR3: CASSYGLVSGYEQYF

size: -
J: TRBJ2-7
V: TRBV5-6
D: TRBD1
DNA: TGTGCCAGCAGGTCAGGACAGGCTTTCTACGAGCAGTACTTC
CDR3: CASRSGQAFYEQYF

size: many
J: TRBJ2-7
V: TRBV29-1
D: TRBD1
DNA: TGCAGCGTTGGGACAGGAGTCTACGAGCAGTACTTC
CDR3: CSVGTGVYEQYF

size: -
J: TRBJ2-2
V: TRBV7-9
D: -
DNA: TGTGCCAGCAACGGGCGCGAGGTGAACACCGGGGAGCTGTTTTTT
CDR3: CASNGREVNTGELFF

size: -
J: TRBJ2-1
V: TRBV5-5
D: -
DNA: TGTGCCAGCAATTACGAGGCCTACAATGAGCAGTTCTTC
CDR3: CASNYEAYNEQFF